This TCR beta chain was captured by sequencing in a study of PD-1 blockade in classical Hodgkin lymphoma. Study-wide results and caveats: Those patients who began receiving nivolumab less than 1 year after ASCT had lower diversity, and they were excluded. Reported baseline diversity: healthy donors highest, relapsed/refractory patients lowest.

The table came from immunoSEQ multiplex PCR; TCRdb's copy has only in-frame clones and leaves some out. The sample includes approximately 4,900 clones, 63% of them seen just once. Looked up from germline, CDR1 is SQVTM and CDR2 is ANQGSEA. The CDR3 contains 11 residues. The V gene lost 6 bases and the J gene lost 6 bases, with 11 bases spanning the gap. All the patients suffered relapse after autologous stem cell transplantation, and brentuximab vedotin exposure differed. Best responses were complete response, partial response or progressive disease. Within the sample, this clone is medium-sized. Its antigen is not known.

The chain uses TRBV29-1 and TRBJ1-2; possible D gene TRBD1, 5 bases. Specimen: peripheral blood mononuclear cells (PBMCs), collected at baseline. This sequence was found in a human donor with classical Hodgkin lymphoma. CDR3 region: CSVRGTDGYTF. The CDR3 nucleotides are TGCAGCGTGCGGGGGACCGATGGCTACACCTTC.